This entry describes one TCR beta chain. Its antigen is unknown. This sample is part of a study of OX40 agonist ivuxolimab in advanced cancers. Study as a whole: Males comprised 82.7% of the group, whose mean age was approximately 60 years (range 23 to 79). Two cutaneous melanoma patients and one hepatocellular carcinoma patient, three in all, had partial responses. Points from the study as a whole: Several nonresponders also turned out to have low normalized T-cell clonal expansion.

The method was immunoSEQ multiplex PCR; TCRdb's version includes in-frame clones alone and lacks a portion of them. The table records more than 50,000 clones, about nine tenths of them present only once. The length of the CDR3 is 16 residues. The ends were cut back, 6 bases at V and 0 bases at J, with 15 bases in the middle. Germline CDR1 reads MDHEN; CDR2 reads SYDVKM. The material was CD4+ or CD8+ T cells sorted from blood, obtained in a trial of the OX40 agonist ivuxolimab. The chain couples TRBV28 to TRBJ2-4, with D possibly TRBD2 on 5 matching bases. This receptor was identified in an adult with an advanced solid tumor such as melanoma, head and neck, liver or kidney cancer. CDR3 sequence: CASSHTDGVAKNIQYF. Here the CDR3 DNA reads TGTGCCAGCAGCCATACAGACGGGGTAGCCAAAAACATTCAGTACTTC.